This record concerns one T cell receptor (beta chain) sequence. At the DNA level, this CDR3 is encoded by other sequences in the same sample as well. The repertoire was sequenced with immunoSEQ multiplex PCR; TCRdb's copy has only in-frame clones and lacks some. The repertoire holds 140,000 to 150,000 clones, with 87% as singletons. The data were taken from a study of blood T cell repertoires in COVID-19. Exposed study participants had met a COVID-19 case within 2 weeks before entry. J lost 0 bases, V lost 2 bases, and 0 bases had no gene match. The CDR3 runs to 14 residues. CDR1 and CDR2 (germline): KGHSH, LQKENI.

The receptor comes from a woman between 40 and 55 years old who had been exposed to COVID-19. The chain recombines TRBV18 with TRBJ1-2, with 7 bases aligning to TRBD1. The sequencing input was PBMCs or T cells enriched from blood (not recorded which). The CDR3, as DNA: TGTGCCAGCTCACCAGACAGGGCTAACTATGGCTACACCTTC. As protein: CASSPDRANYGYTF.